Listed here are 2 T cell receptor beta chains from one sample, sequenced in a study. One entry per CDR3 protein, called by TCRdb with MiXCR from the 5' RACE reads. Here the sample spans 8,400 or so distinct CDR3 sequences, around three fifths being singletons. The sequenced material came from tumor-infiltrating memory CD4+ T cells sorted from the breast tumor. The subset was: memory CD4+ T cells, CD4+CD45RO+CD25-. These receptors came from a female donor with breast cancer.

This clonotype has just a few counts. This chain joins TRBV18 and TRBJ1-2; 8 bases agree with TRBD1. The germline gives CDR1 KGHSH, CDR2 LQKENI. The CDR3 sequence is 14 residues long. Unmatched junction bases numbered 6, after V lost 3 bases and J lost 6 bases. The CDR3 coding sequence is TGTGCCAGCTCACCGTTCGGACAGGGAGATGGCTACACCTTC. It specifies CASSPFGQGDGYTF.

This clonotype is medium-sized in the sample. The chain employs TRBV5-1 and TRBJ2-5; D is unresolved. This CDR3 has 14 amino acids. Germline loops: CDR1 SGHRS, CDR2 YFSETQ. V was pared by 0 bases and J by 2 bases, with 8 bases between. The DNA of the CDR3 is TGCGCCAGCAGCTTGGTTCCGGGTCAAGAGACCCAGTACTTC. Translation gives CASSLVPGQETQYF.